This T cell receptor beta chain came from a study of T-cell reconstitution after alpha-beta-depleted transplantation in children. This sample's TCRbeta library carried unique molecular identifier barcodes. Each CDR3 protein gets one entry after TCRdb re-called the PCR reads with MiXCR. The table records approximately 240,000 distinct CDR3 sequences, about 9.5% of them present only once. V shed 6 bases and J shed 2 bases, with 9 bases lying between them. The CDR3 runs to 13 residues. This clonotype has a count of ten or more. This TCR came from a human donor who donated a stem cell graft to a child with acute lymphoblastic leukemia. The chain carries TRBV12-3 or TRBV12-4 and TRBJ2-3, with a tentative D call TRBD2 (6 bases). The specimen was PBMCs from the stem cell graft donor, collected from the stem cell graft. The CDR3 sequence: CASRLGLTDTQYF. CDR3 in DNA: TGTGCCAGCAGACTGGGACTCACAGATACGCAGTATTTT.